This TCR beta chain appears in the sequencing data of a study of cytomegalovirus exposure and HLA in healthy donors. Study summary: Among 150 million to 200 million T cells, an earlier analysis found roughly 100 million unique TCR beta sequences. Study-level results: A later analysis found TCR association rates differed by HLA locus, highest for DRB1 and lowest for HLA-C. From TCR beta sequences, most subjects' HLA-A and HLA-B alleles were reportedly predicted accurately.

Turning to this clone: Its antigen remains unidentified.

The PCR had 60 Vbeta and 13 Jbeta primers. Produced via immunoSEQ multiplex PCR; TCRdb's table is partial and in-frame only. This sample carries 200,000 to 250,000 clones, more than 85% of them seen once, and the ten largest clones take 1%. The V and J ends lost 3 bases and 1 base respectively, with 13 bases between them. The length of the CDR3 is 16 residues. CDR1 LNHDA and CDR2 SQIVND come from the germline V gene (reference sequence). The TCR was taken from a woman aged 18 to 35 in good health and CMV-seronegative. The rearrangement joins TRBV19 to TRBJ2-4; D unresolved. Source material: PBMCs. CDR3 sequence reads: CASSIPLSGAKNIQYF. The CDR3, as DNA: TGTGCCAGTAGTATTCCTCTGTCCGGGGCCAAAAACATTCAGTACTTC.